This T cell receptor (beta chain) comes out of a study of shared clonotypes between healthy human individuals. Sequenced by immunoSEQ multiplex PCR; TCRdb stores in-frame clones only, minus some. The sample includes about 820,000 clones, 80% to 95% of them seen just once. With respect to this clone: The antigen remains undetermined.

With 1 base removed from V and 3 bases from J, the gap between germline ends came to 8 bases. The CDR3 has 14 residues. Germline V CDR1 and CDR2: MGHRA, YSYEKL. CD8 cells classed as naive were CD45RO-negative and positively selected for CCR7, excluding terminally differentiated effector memory CD45RA+ cells. Points from the study as a whole: What naive subsets generally showed was a larger estimated richness than memory subsets showed. Sorted-subset sequencing, rarefaction showed, was incomplete despite large depth.

V usage is TRBV4-1 and J usage is TRBJ2-3; D is unresolved. Sequencing was carried out using naive CD8+ T cells sorted from blood. This receptor was obtained from a man aged 30 to 45 in good health. The CDR3 DNA follows: TGCGCCAGCAGCCAAGCCACACAGACAGATACGCAGTATTTT. Translated, it gives CASSQATQTDTQYF.